This T cell receptor (beta chain) appears in the sequencing data of a study of blood T cell repertoires in COVID-19. Only one count was recorded for this clone. Authors' processing steps: Nucleated cell counts were estimated from reference gene primer amplification. Libraries were prepared by immunoSEQ multiplex PCR; TCRdb keeps only in-frame clonotypes and omits some of them. That table supplies the V and J calls and clone size; D and trimming were determined from the DNA. The sample lists 180,000 or so clones; roughly 84% were seen once. The CDR3 length is 17 residues. Germline V gene sequence: CDR1 LGHNA, CDR2 YNFKEQ. With 1 base clipped from V and 3 bases from J, the junction kept 11 bases outside the gene matches. In Seattle, patients joined the study during active infection and were tracked longitudinally.

Input material: peripheral blood. The gene calls are TRBV4-2 and TRBJ2-5; 7 bases fit TRBD1. The receptor was derived from a woman in her 70s with COVID-19, enrolled during active disease. The CDR3 DNA follows: TGTGCCAGCAGCCAAGGGGGAAGGGGGCGACTAAAAGAGACCCAGTACTTC. Its protein is CASSQGGRGRLKETQYF.